This T cell receptor beta chain came from a study of response to subunit inactivated influenza vaccine. Study-wide results and limits: Every seasonal influenza vaccination brings in few new T cells, the authors suggested.

TCRdb redid the calling of the RT-PCR reads with MiXCR, one entry per CDR3 protein. The sample yields 450,000 to 600,000 distinct CDR3 sequences, 7.6% seen once. This clonotype was seen a few times. Its antigen is undetermined. Trimming stripped 6 bases from V and 6 bases from J, with 11 bases between. This CDR3 is 12 amino acids long. Germline lookup yields CDR1 SQVTM and CDR2 ANQGSEA. This receptor was obtained from a man between 50 and 69 years old who received an inactivated influenza vaccine. Sequenced material: PBMCs from blood, taken less than 25 months after vaccination. The chain couples TRBV29-1 to TRBJ2-2; unclear D gene. The CDR3 DNA reads TGCAGCGTCTCAGGATTCTCCGGGGAGCTGTTTTTT. This gives the protein CSVSGFSGELFF.